The source of this TCR beta chain is a study of cytomegalovirus exposure and HLA in healthy donors. Notes on the study in general: Associated with cytomegalovirus, according to the listing, were around 160 TCR beta chains. In vitro work confirmed that a few CMV-associated chains recognize CMV antigens. It was reportedly the case that the classifier diagnosed cytomegalovirus status with high specificity and sensitivity. Generally TCR sequences proved uncommon, though certain public TCRs appeared in numerous donors.

Details on this clone: Its antigen is undetermined.

TCRdb's copy holds only in-frame clones and misses some; the assay was immunoSEQ multiplex PCR. The profile covers 200,000 to 250,000 clones, with around nine tenths appearing a single time and 1% to 1.2% taken by the ten largest. V shed 4 bases and J 4 bases; nucleotides not matched to a gene: 2. CDR1 is SGHAT and CDR2 is FQNNGV in the germline V gene. The CDR3 extends over 13 amino acids. The V call is TRBV11-2, the J call TRBJ1-1; the match to TRBD1 covers 8 bases. Sample: PBMCs. This TCR came from a woman between 18 and 30 years old in good health and CMV-seronegative. CDR3 loop: CASSSQGATEAFF. The CDR3 DNA is TGTGCCAGCAGCTCTCAGGGGGCCACTGAAGCTTTCTTT.